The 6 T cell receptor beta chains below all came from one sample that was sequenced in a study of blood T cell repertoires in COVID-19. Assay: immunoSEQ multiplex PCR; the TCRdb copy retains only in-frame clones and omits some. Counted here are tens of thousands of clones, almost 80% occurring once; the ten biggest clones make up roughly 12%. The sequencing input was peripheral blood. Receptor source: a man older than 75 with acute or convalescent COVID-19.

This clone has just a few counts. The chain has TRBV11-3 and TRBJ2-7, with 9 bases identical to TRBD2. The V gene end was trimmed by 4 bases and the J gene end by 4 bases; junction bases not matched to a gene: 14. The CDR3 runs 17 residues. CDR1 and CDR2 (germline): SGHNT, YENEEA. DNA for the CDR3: TGTGCCAGCAGCTCTTTAGATAGCGGGGGCTCCCCGTACGAGCAGTACTTC. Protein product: CASSSLDSGGSPYEQYF.

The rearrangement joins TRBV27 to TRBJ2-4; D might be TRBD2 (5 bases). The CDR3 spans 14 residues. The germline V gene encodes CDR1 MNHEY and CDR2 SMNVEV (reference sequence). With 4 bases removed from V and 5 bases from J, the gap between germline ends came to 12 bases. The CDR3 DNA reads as TGTGCCAGCAGTTCCTCCGGGAAGGAAAACATTCAGTACTTC. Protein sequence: CASSSSGKENIQYF.

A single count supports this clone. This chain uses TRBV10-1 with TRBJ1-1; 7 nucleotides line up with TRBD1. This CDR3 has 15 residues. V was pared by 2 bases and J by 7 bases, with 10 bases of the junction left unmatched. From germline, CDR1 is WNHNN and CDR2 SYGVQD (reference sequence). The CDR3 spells CASSETITGEIEAFF. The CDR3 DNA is TGCGCCAGCAGTGAGACAATCACAGGGGAGATTGAAGCTTTCTTT.

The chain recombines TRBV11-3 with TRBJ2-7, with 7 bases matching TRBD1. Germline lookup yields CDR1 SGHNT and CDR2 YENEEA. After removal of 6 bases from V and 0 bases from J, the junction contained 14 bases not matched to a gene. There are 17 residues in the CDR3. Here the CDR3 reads CASSSQYGRGTSYEQYF. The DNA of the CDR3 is TGTGCCAGCAGTTCCCAATATGGCAGGGGGACCTCCTACGAGCAGTACTTC.

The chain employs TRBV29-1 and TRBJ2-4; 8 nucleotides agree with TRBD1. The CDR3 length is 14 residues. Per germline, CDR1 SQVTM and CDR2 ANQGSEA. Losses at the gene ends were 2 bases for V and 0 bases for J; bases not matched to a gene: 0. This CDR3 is CSVETGGAKNIQYF. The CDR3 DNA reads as TGCAGCGTTGAAACAGGGGGAGCCAAAAACATTCAGTACTTC.

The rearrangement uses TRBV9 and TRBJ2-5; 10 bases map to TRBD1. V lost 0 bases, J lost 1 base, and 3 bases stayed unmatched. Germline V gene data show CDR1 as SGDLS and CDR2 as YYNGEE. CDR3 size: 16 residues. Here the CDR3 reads CASSVGTGGAQETQYF. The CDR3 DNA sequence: TGTGCCAGCAGCGTAGGGACAGGGGGGGCCCAAGAGACCCAGTACTTC.